A single sample gave rise to the 29 T cell receptor beta chains below, sequenced in a study of cytomegalovirus exposure and HLA in healthy donors. The PCR used 60 Vbeta and 13 Jbeta primers. Assay used: immunoSEQ multiplex PCR; TCRdb lists only in-frame clones, some missing. The repertoire holds around 150,000 clones, with roughly 79% as singletons. Sequencing used PBMCs. The receptors shown here come from a woman between 35 and 50 years old in good health and CMV-seronegative.

The sample holds a few counts of this clone. This chain uses TRBV7-8 with TRBJ2-7, with D possibly being TRBD2 (8 bases). V was clipped by 5 bases and J by 9 bases, with 23 bases between them. CDR3 length equals 15 residues. Germline V gene data show CDR1 as SGHVS and CDR2 as FQNEAQ. This CDR3 is CASSPHPTGSGGQYF. Here the CDR3 DNA reads TGTGCCAGCAGCCCCCACCCGACAGGGAGCGGGGGGCAGTACTTC.

The chain uses TRBV6-5 and TRBJ2-4; possibly TRBD1 for D (8 bases). Germline V gene data show CDR1 as MNHEY and CDR2 as SVGAGI. CDR3 size: 14 residues. Trimming took 5 bases from V and 8 from J, leaving 16 bases between them. The CDR3 coding sequence is TGTGCCAGCAGTAGTACAGGGGGGAGGGACATTCAGTACTTC. Translating gives CASSSTGGRDIQYF.

This chain uses TRBV28 with TRBJ2-7; maybe TRBD1 (6 bases). The germline V gene encodes CDR1 MDHEN and CDR2 SYDVKM. There are 11 residues in the CDR3. Trimming left V 7 bases short and J 7 bases short, with 11 bases between. This CDR3 is CASNYREEQYF. As DNA, the CDR3 is TGTGCCAGCAATTACAGGGAGGAGCAGTACTTC.

The chain combines TRBV20-1 with TRBJ2-1; tentatively, D is TRBD2 (5 bases). The CDR3 has 11 residues. The V gene's germline CDR1 is DFQATT and CDR2 SNEGSKA (reference sequence). Trimming shortened V by 6 bases and J by 7 bases, and 10 bases separated the two germline ends. The CDR3 nucleotides read TGCAGTGCCCGGGATCAAAATGAGCAGTTCTTC. It encodes CSARDQNEQFF.

The rearrangement links TRBV10-3 to TRBJ2-7; possible D gene TRBD1, 5 bases. This CDR3 is built from 13 residues. Germline values: CDR1 ENHRY, CDR2 SYGVKD. In DNA form, the CDR3 reads TGTGTGGTTCGTGCGACAGAGCCTTACGAGCAGTACTTC. It translates to CVVRATEPYEQYF.

This chain links TRBV9 with TRBJ1-5; a weak D match, TRBD1 (6 bases). Trimming removed 3 bases from V and 4 bases from J, with 8 bases in between. This CDR3 is built from 13 residues. Germline CDR1 SGDLS, CDR2 YYNGEE. The CDR3 DNA sequence: TGTGCCAGCAGCGGGACAGAAAATCAGCCCCAGCATTTT. Encoded protein: CASSGTENQPQHF.

The chain recombines TRBV30 with TRBJ2-7, with D possibly TRBD2 on 6 matching bases. Trimming stripped 1 base from V and 4 bases from J, with 11 bases between. Germline CDR1 reads GTSNPN; CDR2 reads SVGIG (reference sequence). The length of the CDR3 is 13 residues. The CDR3: CAWSGAGGYEQYF. In DNA, the CDR3 is TGTGCCTGGAGTGGGGCAGGAGGGTACGAGCAGTACTTC. Complete variable domain (other parts from reference TRBV30 and TRBJ2-7): SQTIHQWPATLVQPVGSPLSLECTVEGTSNPNLYWYRQAAGRGLQLLFYSVGIGQISSEVPQNLSASRPQDRQFILSSKKLLLSDSGFYLCAWSGAGGYEQYFGPGTRLTVT.

The sample holds a few counts of this clone. The CDR3 DNA is TGTGCCAGCTCACAAGAACAGGGGGCGATTACTGAAGCTTTCTTT. This translates into CASSQEQGAITEAFF. The V and J genes are TRBV18 and TRBJ1-1; 9 bases match TRBD1. The V segment lost 4 bases and the J segment 5 bases; nucleotides outside the gene matches: 8. The CDR3 length is 15 residues. Germline V gene data show CDR1 as KGHSH and CDR2 as LQKENI.

This rearrangement joins TRBV27 to TRBJ2-1; TRBD2 agrees at 12 bases. Germline V gene sequence: CDR1 MNHEY, CDR2 SMNVEV (reference sequence). V trimming: 6 bases; J trimming: 7 bases; junction bases outside the gene matches: 7. The CDR3 loop spans 15 amino acids. CDR3: CASRSTSGRLNEQFF. The DNA for the CDR3 is TGTGCCAGCAGATCGACTAGCGGGAGATTAAATGAGCAGTTCTTC.

This sequence joins TRBV29-1 and TRBJ2-1; perhaps TRBD2 as D (7 bases). CDR3 length: 14 residues. Deletions cut 4 bases from V and 7 bases from J, with 17 bases between. The germline V gene has CDR1 SQVTM and CDR2 ANQGSEA. The CDR3 spells CSVVGGLGMNEQFF. Written as DNA, the CDR3 is TGCAGCGTTGTCGGGGGGCTGGGGATGAATGAGCAGTTCTTC.

The V call is TRBV7-9, the J call TRBJ2-1; D not certain. The germline CDR1 and CDR2 sequences are SEHNR and FQNEAQ (reference sequence). This CDR3 is built from 12 residues. Between the trimmed V and J ends, which lost 6 bases and 7 bases, there was a span of 10 bases. This chain's CDR3 is CASRSGGNEQFF. The CDR3 coding sequence is TGTGCCAGCAGGTCCGGCGGAAATGAGCAGTTCTTC.

This chain connects TRBV28 to TRBJ1-1, with 9 bases identical to TRBD1. The junction had 6 bases not matched to a gene; V was cut back by 1 base and J by 6 bases. The CDR3 is 15 residues long. The V gene's germline CDR1 is MDHEN and CDR2 SYDVKM. The CDR3 here is CASSLSQGAKPEAFF. CDR3 bases: TGTGCCAGCAGTTTATCACAGGGGGCGAAGCCTGAAGCTTTCTTT.

This clone was seen only a few times. V gene TRBV5-6 combines with J gene TRBJ1-2; 8 bases agree with TRBD1. The CDR3 is 13 amino acids. After removal of 6 bases from V and 3 bases from J, the junction contained 4 bases not matched to a gene. Germline V CDR1 and CDR2: SGHDT, YYEEEE. Here the CDR3 DNA reads TGTGCCAGCACAAGACAGGGGTACTATGGCTACACCTTC. This sequence encodes CASTRQGYYGYTF.

The gene calls are TRBV4-1 and TRBJ2-7; TRBD2 matches 13 bases. The V gene's germline CDR1 is MGHRA and CDR2 YSYEKL. V was clipped by 4 bases and J by 2 bases; unmatched bases: 8. This CDR3 spans 17 amino acids. The DNA for the CDR3 is TGCGCCAGCAGCCTTGGACTAGCGGGAGATCTCCCCTACGAGCAGTACTTC. This translates into CASSLGLAGDLPYEQYF.

This clone was seen a single time. The V call is TRBV30, the J call TRBJ2-7; TRBD2 matches 13 bases. V was clipped by 5 bases and J by 3 bases; unmatched bases: 4. Germline V lookup: CDR1 GTSNPN, CDR2 SVGIG (reference sequence). The CDR3 spans 14 residues. The CDR3 is CAWATSGRFYEQYF. CDR3 bases: TGTGCCTGGGCGACTAGCGGGAGGTTCTACGAGCAGTACTTC.

This clone was observed once. J is TRBJ1-2 and V is TRBV19; D might be TRBD1 (6 bases). The ends were cut back, 6 bases at V and 7 bases at J, with 18 bases in the middle. Germline values: CDR1 LNHDA, CDR2 SQIVND (reference sequence). This CDR3 comprises 14 residues. CDR3 coding DNA: TGTGCCAGTAGCCTTACAGGGATTGTTCGTGGCTACACCTTC. Translated, it gives CASSLTGIVRGYTF.

This chain links TRBV28 with TRBJ2-3, with a weak D call TRBD2 (5 bases). The CDR3 length is 12 residues. The germline V gene encodes CDR1 MDHEN and CDR2 SYDVKM. V gave up 4 bases and J gave up 7 bases, with 9 bases separating them. The CDR3 DNA is TGTGCCAGCAGTTCCTCGGGGTATACGCAGTATTTT. This gives the protein CASSSSGYTQYF.

This rearrangement joins TRBV6-5 to TRBJ2-1; maybe TRBD2 (5 bases). Germline CDR1 and CDR2: MNHEY and SVGAGI. The V end was cut by 0 bases, the J end by 8 bases, with 5 bases between. This CDR3 region has 12 residues. In nucleotides, the CDR3 is TGTGCCAGCAGTTACTCTAGCGATGAGCAGTTCTTC. Its protein product is CASSYSSDEQFF.

This chain connects TRBV9 to TRBJ1-4; D might be TRBD1 (5 bases). This CDR3 is built from 14 residues. Germline assignment: CDR1 SGDLS and CDR2 YYNGEE. Between the trimmed V and J ends, which lost 4 bases and 5 bases, there was a span of 12 bases. CDR3 in DNA: TGTGCCAGCAGCTGGGGGGGGGAAAATGAAAAACTGTTTTTT. It codes for CASSWGGENEKLFF.

This clone showed up just a few times. The gene calls are TRBV5-6 and TRBJ1-2; D possibly corresponds to TRBD1 (6 bases). The V end lost 2 bases, the J end lost 6 bases, and 20 bases lay between the germline ends. CDR3 length: 16 residues. CDR1 SGHDT and CDR2 YYEEEE come from the germline V gene. CDR3 residues: CASSFSRPTGYNGYTF. The CDR3 DNA is TGTGCCAGCAGCTTCTCTCGACCAACAGGGTACAATGGCTACACCTTC.

V gene TRBV6-5 combines with J gene TRBJ2-7; 11 positions agree with TRBD2. CDR3 length equals 15 residues. Germline V gives CDR1 MNHEY, CDR2 SVGAGI. V trimming: 6 bases; J trimming: 1 base; junction bases outside the gene matches: 5. This CDR3 is CASRPTSGKSYEQYF. The CDR3 coding sequence is TGTGCCAGCAGGCCGACTAGCGGGAAGTCCTACGAGCAGTACTTC.

The chain joins TRBV27 to TRBJ2-5, with a possible D match to TRBD2 (6 bases). Germline values: CDR1 MNHEY, CDR2 SMNVEV (reference sequence). This CDR3 spans 16 amino acids. V was trimmed by 0 bases and J by 3 bases, leaving 14 bases between them. Written as DNA, the CDR3 is TGTGCCAGCAGTTTATCGGGGGGTGCAGGGAAAGAGACCCAGTACTTC. It specifies CASSLSGGAGKETQYF.

J is TRBJ2-2 and V is TRBV5-1; unclear D gene. The CDR3 covers 13 residues. Trimming cost V 3 bases and J 7 bases, with 10 bases left between them. In germline, CDR1 is SGHRS, CDR2 YFSETQ. The CDR3 nucleotides are TGCGCCAGCAGCTCGGAACTAATCGGGGAGCTGTTTTTT. Its translation is CASSSELIGELFF.

V usage is TRBV4-1 and J usage is TRBJ2-3; the match to TRBD2 covers 7 bases. CDR1 and CDR2 (germline): MGHRA, YSYEKL. Trimming took 4 bases from V and 6 from J; bases not matched to a gene: 10. This CDR3 has 15 amino acids. The CDR3 protein is CASSRGEGDTDTQYF. In DNA, the CDR3 is TGCGCCAGCAGCCGTGGGGAGGGTGATACTGATACGCAGTATTTT.

The rearrangement uses TRBV5-1 and TRBJ2-7, with D possibly being TRBD1 (6 bases). The CDR3 has 15 residues. CDR1 is SGHRS and CDR2 is YFSETQ in the germline V gene. Trimming removed 0 bases at V and 0 bases at J, with 10 bases between. The CDR3 DNA follows: TGCGCCAGCAGCTTGGACCCGACAGGCTCCTACGAGCAGTACTTC. Its protein is CASSLDPTGSYEQYF.

V and J are TRBV15 and TRBJ1-1; D remains unclear. The CDR3 runs to 14 residues. CDR1 is LNHNV and CDR2 is YYDKDF in the germline V gene (reference sequence). Trimming cost V 6 bases and J 4 bases, with 15 bases left between them. For the CDR3, the DNA is TGTGCCACCAGAGTGACGGGTTCGGGCACTGAAGCTTTCTTT. It encodes CATRVTGSGTEAFF. Full variable domain (missing parts from reference TRBV15 and TRBJ1-1): DAMVIQNPRYQVTQFGKPVTLSCSQTLNHNVMYWYQQKSSQAPKLLFHYYDKDFNNEADTPDNFQSRRPNTSFCFLDIRSPGLGDTAMYLCATRVTGSGTEAFFGQGTRLTVV.

The V and J genes are TRBV7-3 and TRBJ1-2; TRBD1 matches at 10 bases. J lost 3 bases, V lost 4 bases, and 5 bases had no gene match. Germline lookup yields CDR1 SGHTA and CDR2 FQGTGA. The CDR3 is made up of 15 amino acids. This CDR3 is CASSSQGTGDYGYTF. The CDR3 DNA sequence: TGTGCCAGCAGCTCACAAGGGACAGGGGACTATGGCTACACCTTC. The full variable domain, with the rest looked up from reference TRBV7-3 and TRBJ1-2, is GAGVSQTPSNKVTEKGKYVELRCDPISGHTALYWYRQSLGQGPEFLIYFQGTGAADDSGLPNDRFFAVRPEGSVSTLKIQRTERGDSAVYLCASSSQGTGDYGYTFGSGTRLTVV.

CDR3: CASQDRAGTDTQYF. The CDR3 DNA reads TGTGCCAGCCAAGACAGGGCGGGGACAGATACGCAGTATTTT. The rearrangement uses TRBV9 and TRBJ2-3; D is possibly TRBD1 (7 bases). CDR3 size: 14 residues. Germline CDR1 SGDLS, CDR2 YYNGEE. Trimming took 7 bases from V and 3 from J, leaving 15 bases between them.

The chain links TRBV11-2 to TRBJ2-7; D is unclear. V was shortened by 0 bases and J by 4 bases, with 7 bases between the two germline ends. The germline V gene encodes CDR1 SGHAT and CDR2 FQNNGV. The CDR3 runs to 13 residues. In nucleotides, the CDR3 is TGTGCCAGCAGCTTAGAACTAACTTACGAGCAGTACTTC. Translation: CASSLELTYEQYF.